The present T cell receptor (beta chain) was sequenced within a study of T cell responses to AZD1222 COVID-19 vaccine. Study findings and constraints: The donor group comprised mostly white British people and more females; the analysis possibly underestimated clonal diversity.

This table comes from immunoSEQ multiplex PCR, and its TCRdb copy is limited to in-frame clones, with some not included. The sample records about 150,000 clones, around 85% being singletons. To note about this clone: The antigen remains unidentified.

The CDR3 sequence is 14 residues long. Germline V lookup: CDR1 SNHLY, CDR2 FYNNEI. Trimming stripped 10 bases from V and 0 bases from J, with 15 bases between. The J gene is TRBJ1-2, the V gene TRBV2; D is ambiguous. Sample: peripheral blood, taken on day 0 of MenACWY control vaccination. The TCR was taken from an adult in good health. This chain's CDR3 is CATTKTDANYGYTF. DNA for the CDR3: TGTGCCACAACCAAGACGGATGCTAACTATGGCTACACCTTC.